A selection of T cell receptor beta chains follows, all from one sample in a study of Ad26.COV2.S vaccination and SARS-CoV-2 variants. Produced via immunoSEQ multiplex PCR; TCRdb's table is partial and in-frame only. The sample holds 400,000 to 450,000 clones, less than 95% seen once. Sequenced here: peripheral blood, sampled in a trial of Ad26.COV2.S vaccine versus placebo. These receptors all come from a person aged 18-60 years who received the Ad26.COV2.S COVID-19 vaccine or a placebo. Both conserved end residues are part of each CDR3.

TRBV28 CASSPPLGAGSPLHF
TRBV6-5 CASSNGIHTDTQYF
TRBV7-2 CASSSRGPLNTEAFF
TRBV4-2 CASSPLFQGVNEQFF
TRBV5-1 CASSFDGGSVAYGTDTQYF
TRBV7-8 CASSLAGSRVNEQFF
TRBV5-1 CASSLAKHGSYEQYF
TRBV27 CASSPSGVGERNEQFF
TRBV19 CASSIWQGGNSNQPQHF
TRBV30 CAYSDLAKNIQYF
TRBV24-1 CATSGRLLTNEQFF
TRBV7-2 CASSFEGRGQPQHF
TRBV6-5 CASSAYNEQFF
TRBV5-6 CASSPGADGTEAFF
TRBV18 CASSPSTDTQYF
TRBV7-9 CASSSQQGNYNEQFF
TRBV4-1 CASSQEENTDTQYF
TRBV19 CASSIQGGNSPLHF
TRBV28 CASTIPGRNTRETQYF
TRBV21-1 CASSKRPYQETQYF
TRBV2 CASSEVNLAGGTGELFF
TRBV19 CASIPGDVTGELFF
TRBV9 CASSVDGSNSYEQYF
TRBV9 CASSVAGSDSYEQYF
TRBV15 CATSSSGLALEQYF
TRBV28 CASSTSGRASNTQYF
TRBV25-1 CASSAWGNEQYF
TRBV5-6 CASSLGRQNTEAFF
TRBV27 CASSSPGTGTPHEQYF
TRBV7-2 CASSLAGSGRRYTDTQYF
TRBV7-6 CASSPSASGISEQYF
TRBV3-1/TRBV3-2 CASSQDRGLAGVTDTQYF
TRBV28 CASSPPSSGMWEQYF
TRBV29-1 CSGNPDPLRNEQFF
TRBV3-1/TRBV3-2 CASSARDRGSGYTF
TRBV4-1 CASSQRLAGVWEQFF
TRBV7-2 CASSLMGARYTF